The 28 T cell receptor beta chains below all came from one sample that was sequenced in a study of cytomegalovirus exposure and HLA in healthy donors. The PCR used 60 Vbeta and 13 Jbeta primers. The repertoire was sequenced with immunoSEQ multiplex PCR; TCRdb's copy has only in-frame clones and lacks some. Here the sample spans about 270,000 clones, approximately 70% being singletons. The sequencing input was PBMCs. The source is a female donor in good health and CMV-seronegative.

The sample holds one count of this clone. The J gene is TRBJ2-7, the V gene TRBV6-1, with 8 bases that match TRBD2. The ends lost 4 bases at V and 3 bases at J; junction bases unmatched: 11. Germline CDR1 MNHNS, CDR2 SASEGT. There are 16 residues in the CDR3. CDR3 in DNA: TGTGCCAGCAGTGCGTATGGGCTAGCGGGTAACTACGAGCAGTACTTC. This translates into CASSAYGLAGNYEQYF.

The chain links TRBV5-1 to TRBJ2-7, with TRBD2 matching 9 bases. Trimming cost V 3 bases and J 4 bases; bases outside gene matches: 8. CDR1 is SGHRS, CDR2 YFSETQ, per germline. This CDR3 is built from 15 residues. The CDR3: CASSSRREGRYEQYF. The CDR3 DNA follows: TGCGCCAGCAGCTCAAGGCGGGAGGGCCGGTACGAGCAGTACTTC.

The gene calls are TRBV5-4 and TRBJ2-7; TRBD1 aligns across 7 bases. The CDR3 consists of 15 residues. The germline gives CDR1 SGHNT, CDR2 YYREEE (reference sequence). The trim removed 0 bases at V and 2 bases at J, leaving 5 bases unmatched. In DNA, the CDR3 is TGTGCCAGCAGCTTGGTGGCAGGGGGTCCCTACGAGCAGTACTTC. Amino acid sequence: CASSLVAGGPYEQYF. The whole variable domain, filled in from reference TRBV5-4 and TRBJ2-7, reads ETGVTQSPTHLIKTRGQQVTLRCSSQSGHNTVSWYQQALGQGPQFIFQYYREEENGRGNFPPRFSGLQFPNYSSELNVNALELDDSALYLCASSLVAGGPYEQYFGPGTRLTVT.

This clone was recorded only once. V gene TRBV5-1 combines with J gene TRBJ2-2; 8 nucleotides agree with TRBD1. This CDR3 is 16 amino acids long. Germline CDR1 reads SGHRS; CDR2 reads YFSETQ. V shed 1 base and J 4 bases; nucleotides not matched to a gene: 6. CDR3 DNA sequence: TGCGCCAGCAGCTTGATGACAGGGGTGGGCACCGGGGAGCTGTTTTTT. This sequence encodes CASSLMTGVGTGELFF.

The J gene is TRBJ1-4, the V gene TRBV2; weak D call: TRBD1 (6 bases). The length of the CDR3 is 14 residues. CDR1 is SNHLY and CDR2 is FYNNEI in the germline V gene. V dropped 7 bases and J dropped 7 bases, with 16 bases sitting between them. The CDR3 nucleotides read TGTGCCAGCATCGGGGGGGGCGGACGTGAAAAACTGTTTTTT. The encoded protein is CASIGGGGREKLFF.

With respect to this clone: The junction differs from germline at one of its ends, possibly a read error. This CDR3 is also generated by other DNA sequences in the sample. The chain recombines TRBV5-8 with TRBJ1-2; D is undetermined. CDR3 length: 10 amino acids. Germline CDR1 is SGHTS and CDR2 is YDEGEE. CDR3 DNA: TGTGCTAGCAGCGAGGCAGGCTACACCTTC. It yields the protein CASSEAGYTF.

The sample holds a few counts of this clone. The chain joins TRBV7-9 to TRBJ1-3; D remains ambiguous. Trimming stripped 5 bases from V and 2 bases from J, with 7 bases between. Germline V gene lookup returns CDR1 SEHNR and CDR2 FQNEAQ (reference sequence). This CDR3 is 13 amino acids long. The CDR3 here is CASSQEAGNTIYF. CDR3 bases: TGTGCCAGCAGCCAGGAGGCTGGAAACACCATATATTTT.

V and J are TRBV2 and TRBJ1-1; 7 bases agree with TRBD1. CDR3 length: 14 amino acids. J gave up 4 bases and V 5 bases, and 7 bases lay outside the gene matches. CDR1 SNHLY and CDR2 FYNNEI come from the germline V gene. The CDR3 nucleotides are TGTGCCAGCAGTAAGACAGGGCAAGGCACTGAAGCTTTCTTT. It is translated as CASSKTGQGTEAFF.

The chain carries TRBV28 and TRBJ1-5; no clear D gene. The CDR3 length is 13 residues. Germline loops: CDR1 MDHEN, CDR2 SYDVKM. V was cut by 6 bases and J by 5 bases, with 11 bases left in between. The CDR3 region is CASRTGSYQPQHF. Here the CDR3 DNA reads TGTGCCAGCAGGACGGGGTCGTATCAGCCCCAGCATTTT.

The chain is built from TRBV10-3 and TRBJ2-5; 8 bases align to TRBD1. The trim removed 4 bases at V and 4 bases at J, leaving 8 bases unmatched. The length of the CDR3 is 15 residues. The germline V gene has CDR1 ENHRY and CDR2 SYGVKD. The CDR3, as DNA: TGTGCCATCAGTGCATCAGGGGGCGCGAGAGAGACCCAGTACTTC. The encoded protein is CAISASGGARETQYF.

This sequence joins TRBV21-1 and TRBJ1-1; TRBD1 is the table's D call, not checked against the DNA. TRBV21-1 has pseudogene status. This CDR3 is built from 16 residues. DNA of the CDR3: TGTGCCAGCAGCAAAGTCAGGGTAGGAATGAACACTGAAGCTTTCTTT. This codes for CASSKVRVGMNTEAFF.

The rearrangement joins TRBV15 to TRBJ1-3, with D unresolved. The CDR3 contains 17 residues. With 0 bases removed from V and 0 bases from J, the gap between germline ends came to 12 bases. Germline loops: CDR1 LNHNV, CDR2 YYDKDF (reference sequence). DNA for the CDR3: TGTGCCACCAGCAGAGAACCAACCGTCGGCTCTGGAAACACCATATATTTT. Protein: CATSREPTVGSGNTIYF.

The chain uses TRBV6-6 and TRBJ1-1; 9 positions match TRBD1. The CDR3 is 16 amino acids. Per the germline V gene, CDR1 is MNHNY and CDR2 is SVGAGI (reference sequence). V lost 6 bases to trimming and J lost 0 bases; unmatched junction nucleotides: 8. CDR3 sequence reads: CASRGQGNSVNTEAFF. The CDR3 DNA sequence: TGTGCCAGCAGGGGACAGGGTAACTCAGTGAACACTGAAGCTTTCTTT.

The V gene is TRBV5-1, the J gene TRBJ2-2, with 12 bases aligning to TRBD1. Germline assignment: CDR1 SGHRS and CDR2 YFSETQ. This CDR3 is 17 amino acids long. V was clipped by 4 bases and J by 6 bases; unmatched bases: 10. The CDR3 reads CASSHWDRGRPSGELFF. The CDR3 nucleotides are TGCGCCAGCAGCCATTGGGACAGGGGGCGCCCTTCCGGGGAGCTGTTTTTT.

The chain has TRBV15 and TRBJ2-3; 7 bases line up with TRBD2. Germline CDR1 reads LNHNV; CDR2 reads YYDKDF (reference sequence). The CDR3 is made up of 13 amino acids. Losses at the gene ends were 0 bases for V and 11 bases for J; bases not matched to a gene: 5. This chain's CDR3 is CATSREGGRWQYF. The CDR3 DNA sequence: TGTGCCACCAGCAGAGAGGGCGGGAGATGGCAGTATTTT.

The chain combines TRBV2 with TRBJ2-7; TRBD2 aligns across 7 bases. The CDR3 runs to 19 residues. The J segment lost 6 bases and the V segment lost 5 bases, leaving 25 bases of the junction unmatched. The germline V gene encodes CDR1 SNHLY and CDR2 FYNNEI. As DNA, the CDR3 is TGTGCCAGCAGTAATCGGCGGTACAACCCCGAGTCGGTAGCGGGCGAGCAGTACTTC. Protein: CASSNRRYNPESVAGEQYF.

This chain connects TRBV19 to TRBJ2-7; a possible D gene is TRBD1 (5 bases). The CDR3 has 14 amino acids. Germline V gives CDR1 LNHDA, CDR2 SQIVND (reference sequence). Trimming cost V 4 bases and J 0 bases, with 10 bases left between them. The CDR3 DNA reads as TGTGCCAGTAGTAGGCAGGGTTCCTCCTACGAGCAGTACTTC. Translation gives CASSRQGSSYEQYF. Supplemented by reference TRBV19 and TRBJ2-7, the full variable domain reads DGGITQSPKYLFRKEGQNVTLSCEQNLNHDAMYWYRQDPGQGLRLIYYSQIVNDFQKGDIAEGYSVSREKKESFPLTVTSAQKNPTAFYLCASSRQGSSYEQYFGPGTRLTVT.

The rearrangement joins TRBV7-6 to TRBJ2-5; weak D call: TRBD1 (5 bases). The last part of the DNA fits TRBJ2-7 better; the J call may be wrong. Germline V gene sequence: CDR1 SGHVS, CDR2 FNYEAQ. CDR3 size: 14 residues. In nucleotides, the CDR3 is TGTGCCAGCAGCACCAGGGATCTCGGCTACGAGCAGTACTTC. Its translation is CASSTRDLGYEQYF.

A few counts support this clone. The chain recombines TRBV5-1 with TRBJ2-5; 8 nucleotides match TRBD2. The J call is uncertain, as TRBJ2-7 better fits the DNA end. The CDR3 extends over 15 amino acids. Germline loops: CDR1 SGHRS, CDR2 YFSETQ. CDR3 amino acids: CASSWDAGGSYEQYF. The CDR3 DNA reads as TGCGCCAGCAGCTGGGACGCGGGAGGATCCTACGAGCAGTACTTC.

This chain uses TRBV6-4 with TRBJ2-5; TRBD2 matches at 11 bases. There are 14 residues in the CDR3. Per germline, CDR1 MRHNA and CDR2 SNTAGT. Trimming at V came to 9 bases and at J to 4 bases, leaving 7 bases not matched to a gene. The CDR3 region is CARVAGGPGETQYF. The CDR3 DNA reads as TGTGCCAGAGTAGCGGGAGGGCCAGGAGAGACCCAGTACTTC.

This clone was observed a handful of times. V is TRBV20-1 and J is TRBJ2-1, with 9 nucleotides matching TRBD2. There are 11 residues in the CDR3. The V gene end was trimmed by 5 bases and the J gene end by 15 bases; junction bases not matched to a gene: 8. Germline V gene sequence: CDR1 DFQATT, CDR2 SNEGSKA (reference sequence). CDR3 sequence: CSADGTSFPFF. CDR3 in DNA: TGCAGTGCTGACGGGACTAGCTTCCCGTTCTTC.

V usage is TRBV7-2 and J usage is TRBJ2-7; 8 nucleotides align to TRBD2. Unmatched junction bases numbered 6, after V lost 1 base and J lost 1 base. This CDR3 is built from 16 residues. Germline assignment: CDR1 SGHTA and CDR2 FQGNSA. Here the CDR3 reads CASSLGRPSGSYEQYF. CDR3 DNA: TGTGCCAGCAGCTTAGGAAGGCCTAGCGGGTCCTACGAGCAGTACTTC.

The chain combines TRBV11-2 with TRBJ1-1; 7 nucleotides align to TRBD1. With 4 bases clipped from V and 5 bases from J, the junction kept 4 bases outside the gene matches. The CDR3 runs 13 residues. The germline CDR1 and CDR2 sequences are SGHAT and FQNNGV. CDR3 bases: TGTGCCAGCAGCTCGACAGGGAGAACTGAAGCTTTCTTT. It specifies CASSSTGRTEAFF.

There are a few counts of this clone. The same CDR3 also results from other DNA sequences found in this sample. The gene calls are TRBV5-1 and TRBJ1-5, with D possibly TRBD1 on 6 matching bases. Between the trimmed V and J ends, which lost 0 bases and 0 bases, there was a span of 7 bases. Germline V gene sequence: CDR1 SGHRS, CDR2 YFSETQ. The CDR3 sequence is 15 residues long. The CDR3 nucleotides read TGCGCCAGCAGCTTGGAGGGGGTTAGCAATCAGCCCCAGCATTTT. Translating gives CASSLEGVSNQPQHF.

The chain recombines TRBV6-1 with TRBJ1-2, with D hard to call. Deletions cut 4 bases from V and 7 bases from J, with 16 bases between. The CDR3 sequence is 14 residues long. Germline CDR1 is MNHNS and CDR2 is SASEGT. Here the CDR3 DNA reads TGTGCCAGCAGTGCCGACGTGGGTCGGGGTGGCTACACCTTC. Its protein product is CASSADVGRGGYTF.

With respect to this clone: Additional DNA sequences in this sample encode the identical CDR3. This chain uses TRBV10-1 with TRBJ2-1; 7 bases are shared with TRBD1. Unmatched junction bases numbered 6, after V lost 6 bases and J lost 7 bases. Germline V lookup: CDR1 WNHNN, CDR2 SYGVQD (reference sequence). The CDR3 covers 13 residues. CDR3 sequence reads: CASSRDRANEQFF. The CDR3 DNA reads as TGCGCCAGCAGCCGAGACAGGGCTAATGAGCAGTTCTTC.

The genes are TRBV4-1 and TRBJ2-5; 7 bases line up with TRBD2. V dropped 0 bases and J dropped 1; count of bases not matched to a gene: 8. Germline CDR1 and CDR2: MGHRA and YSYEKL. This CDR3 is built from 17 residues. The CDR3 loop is CASSQDPSGGIQETQYF. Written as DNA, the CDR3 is TGCGCCAGCAGCCAAGATCCTAGCGGAGGAATCCAAGAGACCCAGTACTTC.

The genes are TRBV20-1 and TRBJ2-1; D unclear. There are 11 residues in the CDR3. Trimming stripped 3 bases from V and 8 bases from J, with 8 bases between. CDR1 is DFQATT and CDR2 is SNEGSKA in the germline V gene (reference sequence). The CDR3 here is CSASSRDEQFF. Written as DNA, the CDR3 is TGCAGTGCTAGTTCCCGAGATGAGCAGTTCTTC.